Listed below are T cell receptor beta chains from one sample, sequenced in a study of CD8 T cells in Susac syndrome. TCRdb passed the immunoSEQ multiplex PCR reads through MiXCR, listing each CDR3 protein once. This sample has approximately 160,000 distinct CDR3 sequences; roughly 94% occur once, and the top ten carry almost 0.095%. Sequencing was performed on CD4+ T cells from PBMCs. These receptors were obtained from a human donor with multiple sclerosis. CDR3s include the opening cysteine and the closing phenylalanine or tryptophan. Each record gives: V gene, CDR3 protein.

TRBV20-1,CSARESPLPSHSGRALNEQYF
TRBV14,CASGTLSSYNEQFF
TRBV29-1,CSVDKPGTLYEQYF
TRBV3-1,CASSQSMETQTLF
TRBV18,CASSQDSYTQYF
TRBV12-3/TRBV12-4,CASSRTGGEKLFF
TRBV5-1,CASESIPSTDTQYF
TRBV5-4,CASKAGTTDTQYF
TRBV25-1,CASSGVLRPNSNYGYTF
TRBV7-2,CASSLGWTGGGYTF
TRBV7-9,CASSSPYNTEAFF
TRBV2,CARKRGSYGQQGYTF
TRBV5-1,CASSAAGTSGPNEQFF
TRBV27,CASSPFANTEAFF
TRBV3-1,CASSPPGLGGETQYF
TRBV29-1,CSVRQGWGMNTEAFF
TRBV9,CASSGRQGREKLFF
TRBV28,CASSSAPNTEAFF
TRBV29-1,CSVGRQVWGDNTEAFF
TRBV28,CASSDNSQPQHF
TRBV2,CASERDREARQYF
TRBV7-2,CASSLARGGTDTQYF
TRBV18,CASSPPSGDTYEQYF
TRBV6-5,CASSQGTWVEQFF
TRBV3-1,CASRQDPRVCIKPQHF
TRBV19,CASSDQLGRETQYF
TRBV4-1,CASSHSSGTGFTDTQYF
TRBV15,CATSRDRRLGDTQYF
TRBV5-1,CASSLVAEQETQYF
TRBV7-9,CASSPWGTNYGYTF
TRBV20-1,CSATPGGFSYNEQFF
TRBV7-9,CASSLNGPTHEKLFF
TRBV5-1,CASSFTGVNTEAFF
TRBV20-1,CSAPKARASTDTQYF
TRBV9,CASSVVQGSRDGYTF
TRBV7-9,CASSLGTGLGTEAFF
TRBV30,CAWGEQDRNYGYTF
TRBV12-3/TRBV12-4,CASSRTALYGYTF
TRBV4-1,CASSQALDGRADTGANVLTF
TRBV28,CASTLSGRASTDTQYF
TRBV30,CAWSLSYNQPQHF
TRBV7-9,CASSLAAGSGETQYF